This entry concerns a single T cell receptor (beta chain). The sample comes from a study of blood T cell repertoires in COVID-19. Study context: Acute and convalescent COVID-19 specimens originated in the United States, Italy and Spain. In each case, the material was cDNA or gDNA derived from T cells, B-cell-depleted T cells, or PBMCs.

The authors' processing: Amplified reference gene primers provided the basis for estimating nucleated cell counts. This table comes from immunoSEQ multiplex PCR, and its TCRdb copy is limited to in-frame clones, with some not included. The D gene and trimming were derived from the DNA, and the V and J assignments and clone size from that table. The sample carries some 180,000 clones, about 85% recorded once. Per the germline V gene, CDR1 is LGHNA and CDR2 is YNFKEQ. Trimming at V came to 0 bases and at J to 2 bases, leaving 12 bases not matched to a gene. This CDR3 is built from 19 residues. Those enrolled in Seattle joined during active infection and were followed longitudinally afterward.

The V and J genes are TRBV4-2 and TRBJ2-5; 10 nucleotides line up with TRBD2. Sequencing was performed on peripheral blood. This clonotype was sampled from a woman aged 80 or over with COVID-19, enrolled during active disease. CDR3 sequence reads: CASSQDLSGRGLWQETQYF. CDR3 nucleotide sequence: TGTGCCAGCAGCCAAGATTTAAGCGGGAGGGGGCTCTGGCAAGAGACCCAGTACTTC.